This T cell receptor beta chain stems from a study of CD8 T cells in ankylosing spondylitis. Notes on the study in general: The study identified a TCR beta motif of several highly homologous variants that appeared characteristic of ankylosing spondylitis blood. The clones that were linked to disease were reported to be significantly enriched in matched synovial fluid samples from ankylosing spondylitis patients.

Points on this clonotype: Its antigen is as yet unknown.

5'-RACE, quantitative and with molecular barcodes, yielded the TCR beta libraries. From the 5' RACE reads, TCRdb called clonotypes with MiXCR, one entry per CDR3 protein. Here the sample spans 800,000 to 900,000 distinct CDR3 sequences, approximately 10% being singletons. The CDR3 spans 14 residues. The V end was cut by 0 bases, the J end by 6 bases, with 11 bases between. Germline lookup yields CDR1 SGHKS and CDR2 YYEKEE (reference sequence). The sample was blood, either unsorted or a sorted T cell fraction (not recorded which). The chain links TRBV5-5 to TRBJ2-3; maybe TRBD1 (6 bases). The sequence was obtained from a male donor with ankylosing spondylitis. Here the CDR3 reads CASSLAPQGDTQYF. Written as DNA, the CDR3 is TGTGCCAGCAGCTTGGCCCCCCAGGGGGATACGCAGTATTTT.